This passage covers 23 T cell receptor beta chains from one sample sequenced in a study of T cell responses to AZD1222 COVID-19 vaccine. Generated by immunoSEQ multiplex PCR, the TCRdb table keeps only in-frame clones and is missing some. The top ten clones hold approximately 0.52% of a sample with 250,000 to 300,000 clones, roughly 93% of them seen once. The sample was peripheral blood, taken 28 days after the second AZD1222 dose. The receptors here all came from an adult who received the AZD1222 COVID-19 vaccine.

The CDR3 nucleotides are TGTGCCAGCGAGGAGGGGACCGCCCTGGGCGAGCAGTACTTC. It encodes CASEEGTALGEQYF. V gene TRBV28 combines with J gene TRBJ2-7, with D possibly TRBD2 on 6 matching bases. The germline V and J ends were trimmed by 8 bases and 6 bases, with 20 bases remaining between them. Germline V lookup: CDR1 MDHEN, CDR2 SYDVKM. The CDR3 runs to 14 residues.

The chain uses TRBV14 and TRBJ1-3, with D uncertain. CDR3 length equals 13 residues. Trimming shortened V by 8 bases and J by 2 bases, and 10 bases separated the two germline ends. Germline assignment: CDR1 SGHDN and CDR2 FVKESK. The CDR3 here is CASGTEAGNTIYF. The CDR3 DNA sequence: TGTGCCAGCGGTACAGAGGCTGGAAACACCATATATTTT.

V and J are TRBV11-2 and TRBJ2-3; D might be TRBD1 or TRBD2, each matching 5 bases. This CDR3 contains 18 residues. V lost 0 bases and J lost 4, with 20 bases in between. CDR1 SGHAT and CDR2 FQNNGV come from the germline V gene. The CDR3 sequence is CASSLDLTRGGEADTQYF. CDR3 DNA sequence: TGTGCCAGCAGCTTAGATCTCACTAGGGGTGGAGAGGCAGATACGCAGTATTTT.

The rearrangement uses TRBV5-4 and TRBJ2-5; TRBD2 aligns across 12 bases. V shed 4 bases and J 5 bases; nucleotides not matched to a gene: 6. The CDR3 extends over 15 amino acids. The germline CDR1 and CDR2 sequences are SGHNT and YYREEE (reference sequence). The CDR3 here is CASSLRLAGAETQYF. In nucleotides, the CDR3 is TGTGCCAGCAGCCTTCGACTAGCGGGAGCGGAGACCCAGTACTTC. The full variable domain, in which reference TRBV5-4 and TRBJ2-5 provide the parts outside the CDR3, is ETGVTQSPTHLIKTRGQQVTLRCSSQSGHNTVSWYQQALGQGPQFIFQYYREEENGRGNFPPRFSGLQFPNYSSELNVNALELDDSALYLCASSLRLAGAETQYFGPGTRLLVL.

The chain joins TRBV4-3 to TRBJ1-2, with 7 bases identical to TRBD1. This CDR3 region has 13 residues. CDR1 is LGHNA and CDR2 is YSLEER in the germline V gene. The V gene end was trimmed by 2 bases and the J gene end by 8 bases; junction bases not matched to a gene: 5. The CDR3 sequence: CASSQQTGMGYTF. The CDR3, as DNA: TGCGCCAGCAGCCAACAGACAGGGATGGGCTACACCTTC.

The V call is TRBV3-1 (or the pseudogene TRBV3-2), the J call TRBJ1-6; D ambiguous. Germline CDR1 is LGHDT and CDR2 is YNNKEL (reference sequence). The CDR3 loop spans 12 amino acids. V gave up 2 bases and J gave up 7 bases, with 3 bases separating them. CDR3 bases: TGTGCCAGCAGCCAATCCAATTCACCCCTCCACTTT. Translated: CASSQSNSPLHF.

The chain joins TRBV7-9 to TRBJ2-1; 7 positions agree with TRBD1. Germline V gene data show CDR1 as SEHNR and CDR2 as FQNEAQ (reference sequence). The V and J ends lost 1 base and 7 bases, in that order; junction bases with no gene match: 4. This CDR3 has 14 amino acids. The CDR3 sequence: CASSLEGQTNEQFF. The CDR3 nucleotides are TGTGCCAGCAGCTTAGAGGGACAGACTAATGAGCAGTTCTTC.

V is TRBV4-3 and J is TRBJ2-7, with 8 bases matching TRBD2. The CDR3 length is 16 residues. Germline lookup yields CDR1 LGHNA and CDR2 YSLEER. The V gene end was trimmed by 0 bases and the J gene end by 6 bases; junction bases not matched to a gene: 10. The CDR3 is CASSQDFPGGPSEQYF. The CDR3 nucleotides read TGCGCCAGCAGCCAAGATTTCCCGGGAGGGCCGTCCGAGCAGTACTTC.

This chain uses TRBV25-1 with TRBJ1-5; D may be TRBD1 (5 bases). CDR3 length: 14 residues. CDR1 MGHDK and CDR2 SYGVNS come from the germline V gene. V dropped 1 base and J dropped 5 bases, with 9 bases sitting between them. DNA for the CDR3: TGTGCCAGCAGTGAATCAGGGACTCATCAGCCCCAGCATTTT. Translation: CASSESGTHQPQHF.

The chain is built from TRBV5-1 and TRBJ2-1; TRBD2 agrees at 11 bases. V shed 4 bases and J 4 bases; nucleotides not matched to a gene: 7. CDR3 length equals 16 residues. CDR1 SGHRS and CDR2 YFSETQ come from the germline V gene. CDR3 amino acids: CASSVQTSGTYNEQFF. The CDR3 DNA is TGCGCCAGCAGCGTACAGACTAGCGGGACTTACAATGAGCAGTTCTTC.

This clone has just one count. The chain links TRBV5-1 to TRBJ1-4; D is undetermined. V lost 3 bases to trimming and J lost 0 bases, with 9 bases between them. The CDR3 runs 15 residues. Per germline, CDR1 SGHRS and CDR2 YFSETQ. Here the CDR3 reads CASSSDIATNEKLFF. The CDR3 DNA reads TGCGCCAGCAGCTCCGACATAGCAACTAATGAAAAACTGTTTTTT.

V gene TRBV9 combines with J gene TRBJ2-7, with TRBD2 identical over 7 bases. Trimming at V came to 4 bases and at J to 10 bases, leaving 8 bases not matched to a gene. CDR1 is SGDLS, CDR2 YYNGEE, per germline. The CDR3 spans 12 residues. The CDR3 DNA reads TGTGCCAGCAGCCCGGGGGGAGGGCCCCAGTACTTC. Residues: CASSPGGGPQYF. The entire variable domain, with the rest obtained from reference TRBV9 and TRBJ2-7, is as follows: DSGVTQTPKHLITATGQRVTLRCSPRSGDLSVYWYQQSLDQGLQFLIQYYNGEERAKGNILERFSAQQFPDLHSELNLSSLELGDSALYFCASSPGGGPQYFGPGTRLTVT.

The chain is built from TRBV4-1 and TRBJ1-4; tentative D call: TRBD1 (6 bases). The CDR3 is 15 residues long. V was pared by 2 bases and J by 4 bases, with 11 bases between. Germline assignment: CDR1 MGHRA and CDR2 YSYEKL. The DNA for the CDR3 is TGCGCCAGCAGCCAATTAACAGGGTATAATGAAAAACTGTTTTTT. Translation gives CASSQLTGYNEKLFF.

This clone was counted a single time. The chain has TRBV7-9 and TRBJ1-6; maybe TRBD1 (5 bases). The V gene's germline CDR1 is SEHNR and CDR2 FQNEAQ (reference sequence). CDR3 length equals 15 residues. Trimming stripped 2 bases from V and 5 bases from J, with 10 bases between. This CDR3 reads CASSLPGSNNSPLHF. The CDR3 bases are TGTGCCAGCAGCTTACCAGGGTCTAATAATTCACCCCTCCACTTT.

This clone was seen a single time. V is TRBV28 and J is TRBJ2-7; 9 nucleotides match TRBD2. The CDR3 is made up of 17 amino acids. Trimming cost V 5 bases and J 2 bases; bases outside gene matches: 13. CDR1 is MDHEN and CDR2 is SYDVKM in the germline V gene. The CDR3 sequence is CASSPAGGRARAYEQYF. CDR3 nucleotide sequence: TGTGCCAGCAGTCCGGCCGGCGGGAGGGCCAGGGCCTACGAGCAGTACTTC.

CDR3 amino acids: CASRPTGGREKLFF. The CDR3 bases are TGTGCCAGCAGACCGACAGGGGGTCGTGAAAAACTGTTTTTT. The chain carries TRBV27 and TRBJ1-4, with 9 positions matching TRBD1. CDR1 and CDR2 from the germline V gene are MNHEY and SMNVEV (reference sequence). The V segment lost 6 bases and the J segment 7 bases; nucleotides outside the gene matches: 6. The CDR3 is made up of 14 amino acids.

The chain recombines TRBV19 with TRBJ2-1; 9 bases line up with TRBD2. With V trimmed by 5 bases and J by 3 bases, 8 bases remained unmatched. The CDR3 length is 16 residues. Per germline, CDR1 LNHDA and CDR2 SQIVND (reference sequence). CDR3 in DNA: TGTGCCAGTAGTTCCCTTAGCGGGGGCTTCTACAATGAGCAGTTCTTC. The encoded protein is CASSSLSGGFYNEQFF.

V and J are TRBV10-3 and TRBJ1-5, with a weak D call TRBD1 (6 bases). CDR1 ENHRY and CDR2 SYGVKD come from the germline V gene. Deletions cut 8 bases from V and 5 bases from J, with 16 bases between. This CDR3 is 14 amino acids long. The CDR3 here is CAIAPVGGDQPQHF. DNA of the CDR3: TGTGCCATCGCCCCGGTAGGGGGGGATCAGCCCCAGCATTTT.

This rearrangement joins TRBV25-1 to TRBJ1-1, with 7 bases matching TRBD1. Unmatched junction bases numbered 6, after V lost 8 bases and J lost 0 bases. Germline V CDR1 and CDR2: MGHDK, SYGVNS. The CDR3 loop spans 14 amino acids. The CDR3 DNA follows: TGTGCCAGCGGCCAGACAGGGTTGAACACTGAAGCTTTCTTT. This gives the protein CASGQTGLNTEAFF.

CDR3 in DNA: TGTGCCAGCAGAAACCGGGGGGGTCGCACCGGGGAGCTGTTTTTT. It encodes CASRNRGGRTGELFF. The chain couples TRBV28 to TRBJ2-2; 8 positions agree with TRBD2. With 6 bases clipped from V and 4 bases from J, the junction kept 7 bases outside the gene matches. Germline V lookup: CDR1 MDHEN, CDR2 SYDVKM. The CDR3 is 15 amino acids.

The chain employs TRBV5-1 and TRBJ2-7, with TRBD1 matching 7 bases. CDR1 and CDR2 (germline): SGHRS, YFSETQ. Trimming removed 4 bases from V and 0 bases from J; junction bases left unmatched: 1. The CDR3 length is 13 residues. CDR3 sequence (DNA): TGCGCCAGCAGCAACAGGGGCTCCTACGAGCAGTACTTC. The encoded protein is CASSNRGSYEQYF.

This sequence joins TRBV2 and TRBJ2-5, with 9 bases aligning to TRBD2. The CDR3 is 16 residues long. CDR1 and CDR2 from the germline V gene are SNHLY and FYNNEI. V shed 5 bases, J shed 2 bases, and the junction held 9 bases outside the gene matches. Here the CDR3 DNA reads TGTGCCAGCAGTTGGGGCCGCGGGGGGGAACAAGAGACCCAGTACTTC. Protein product: CASSWGRGGEQETQYF.

The J gene is TRBJ2-3, the V gene TRBV30; 9 bases line up with TRBD2. V was clipped by 0 bases and J by 4 bases; unmatched bases: 5. The CDR3 consists of 15 residues. From germline, CDR1 is GTSNPN and CDR2 SVGIG (reference sequence). The CDR3 region is CAWSVQGGRADTQYF. The CDR3 DNA sequence: TGTGCCTGGAGTGTACAGGGCGGGAGGGCAGATACGCAGTATTTT.